Presented here are 32 T cell receptor beta chains from one specimen sequenced in a study of human T cells and chemical hapten exposure. Time point described: pre-sensitization, week 0. Specified treatment: therapeutic diphenylcyclopropenone sensitization with weekly scalp DPC. TCRdb reprocessed the RACE reads via MiXCR and lists one record per CDR3 protein. In the table there are about 260,000 distinct CDR3 sequences, 8.6% of which are singletons. The sample consisted of whole blood, taken in connection with sensitization to the hapten diphenylcyclopropenone (DPC). These receptors were obtained from a middle-aged woman with alopecia areata. Some clones in this sample may be carry-over from other donors' samples.

There are a few counts of this clonotype. The chain couples TRBV10-3 to TRBJ2-7, with D possibly matching TRBD2 (6 bases). The V end was cut by 4 bases, the J end by 1 base, with 14 bases between. The CDR3 has 15 amino acids. Looked up from germline, CDR1 is ENHRY and CDR2 is SYGVKD. The CDR3 loop is CAISGASASSYEQYF. CDR3 in DNA: TGTGCCATCAGTGGTGCTAGCGCGAGTTCCTACGAGCAGTACTTC.

The chain recombines TRBV28 with TRBJ1-1; D gene unclear. Trimming cost V 2 bases and J 1 base, with 8 bases left between them. The CDR3 spans 14 residues. Germline lookup yields CDR1 MDHEN and CDR2 SYDVKM. The CDR3: CASSLIYQNTEAFF. CDR3 DNA sequence: TGTGCCAGCAGTTTAATCTACCAGAACACTGAAGCTTTCTTT.

The V call is TRBV23-1, the J call TRBJ2-7; D remains ambiguous. TRBV23-1 is placed among ORFs of uncertain function. V was shortened by 2 bases and J by 4 bases, with 9 bases between the two germline ends. The CDR3 has 13 residues. The CDR3 reads CASSQEDHYEQYF. CDR3 in DNA: TGCGCCAGCAGTCAAGAGGACCATTACGAGCAGTACTTC.

The chain employs TRBV12-3 or TRBV12-4 and TRBJ2-1; D possibly corresponds to TRBD2 (5 bases). The V and J ends lost 2 bases and 14 bases respectively, with 13 bases between them. The CDR3 sequence is 12 residues long. CDR3 sequence reads: CASSLSTGREFF. CDR3 nucleotides: TGTGCCAGCAGTTTAAGTACTGGGCGGGAGTTCTTC.

The chain joins TRBV7-2 to TRBJ2-1; D is perhaps TRBD2 (5 bases). Germline V gene lookup returns CDR1 SGHTA and CDR2 FQGNSA. The CDR3 contains 16 residues. V was cut by 5 bases and J by 4 bases, with 18 bases left in between. The CDR3 region has the DNA TGTGCCAGCAGCCCCGTTAGTCTAGCAGCATACAATGAGCAGTTCTTC. Encoded protein: CASSPVSLAAYNEQFF.

This clonotype showed up many times. This sequence joins TRBV7-2 and TRBJ1-4, with D unclear. This CDR3 spans 13 amino acids. V lost 0 bases and J lost 5, with 4 bases in between. CDR1 and CDR2 (germline): SGHTA, FQGNSA. The CDR3 loop is CASSLARNEKLFF. DNA for the CDR3: TGTGCCAGCAGCTTAGCGCGAAATGAAAAACTGTTTTTT.

This clonotype was seen more than once but under ten times. The gene calls are TRBV5-1 and TRBJ1-1; 10 bases line up with TRBD1. Germline V gene lookup returns CDR1 SGHRS and CDR2 YFSETQ. The CDR3 is 15 amino acids. V dropped 5 bases and J dropped 3; count of bases not matched to a gene: 7. CDR3 coding DNA: TGCGCCAGCAGTAGGGACAGGGGAATTGACACTGAAGCTTTCTTT. Translation: CASSRDRGIDTEAFF.

Many counts were recorded for this clonotype. This chain connects TRBV29-1 to TRBJ1-2; no clear D. Germline-derived CDR1 and CDR2 are SQVTM and ANQGSEA. Trimming pared 2 bases from V and 5 bases from J, leaving 12 bases between. This CDR3 has 13 amino acids. This CDR3 is CSVEPGSRYGYTF. CDR3 in DNA: TGCAGCGTTGAACCCGGGAGTCGGTATGGCTACACCTTC. Complete variable domain (other parts from reference TRBV29-1 and TRBJ1-2): SAVISQKPSRDICQRGTSLTIQCQVDSQVTMMFWYRQQPGQSLTLIATANQGSEATYESGFVIDKFPISRPNLTFSTLTVSNMSPEDSSIYLCSVEPGSRYGYTFGSGTRLTVV.

This clonotype occurred many times. This rearrangement joins TRBV5-6 to TRBJ1-6; TRBD1 agrees at 7 bases. V was pared by 4 bases and J by 6 bases, with 4 bases of the junction left unmatched. The CDR3 loop spans 14 amino acids. Per the germline V gene, CDR1 is SGHDT and CDR2 is YYEEEE. The DNA of the CDR3 is TGTGCCAGCAGCCCGGGACAGCGTAATTCACCCCTCCACTTT. Amino acid sequence: CASSPGQRNSPLHF.

This clonotype was recorded at least ten times. The chain links TRBV20-1 to TRBJ2-7; D possibly corresponds to TRBD1 (6 bases). Per germline, CDR1 DFQATT and CDR2 SNEGSKA (reference sequence). V was cut by 5 bases and J by 0 bases, with 11 bases left in between. This CDR3 is built from 13 residues. CDR3 loop: CSAEGQNSYEQYF. For the CDR3, the DNA is TGCAGTGCTGAAGGACAGAACTCCTACGAGCAGTACTTC.

This clonotype has only a few counts. This sequence joins TRBV12-3 or TRBV12-4 and TRBJ2-1; tentatively, D is TRBD2 (6 bases). This CDR3 region has 13 residues. Between the trimmed V and J ends, which lost 10 bases and 9 bases, there was a span of 19 bases. The DNA for the CDR3 is TGTGCCACTACGGGCTTACTCGGGGGTGAGCAGTTCTTC. Translating it yields CATTGLLGGEQFF.

This clonotype was counted ten times or more. The rearrangement joins TRBV20-1 to TRBJ2-7, with TRBD2 matching 13 bases. After removal of 5 bases from V and 1 base from J, the junction contained 8 bases not matched to a gene. The CDR3 has 16 residues. Germline V gene sequence: CDR1 DFQATT, CDR2 SNEGSKA (reference sequence). The CDR3 DNA follows: TGCAGTGCTCCCTGGACTAGCGGGAGAAGGTCCTACGAGCAGTACTTC. Residues: CSAPWTSGRRSYEQYF.

For the CDR3, the DNA is TGTGCCAGCAGCCCCAGGCGGGGGGAGCTGTTTTTT. Protein sequence: CASSPRRGELFF. The chain combines TRBV28 with TRBJ2-2; D remains unclear. V lost 6 bases and J lost 8, with 10 bases in between. This CDR3 is built from 12 residues. The V gene's germline CDR1 is MDHEN and CDR2 SYDVKM.

This clonotype was counted a few times. The chain carries TRBV27 and TRBJ2-7, with 9 bases identical to TRBD1. The CDR3 is made up of 16 amino acids. Germline V gene lookup returns CDR1 MNHEY and CDR2 SMNVEV (reference sequence). Trimming cost V 5 bases and J 0 bases; bases outside gene matches: 8. The CDR3: CASSPGTGLSSYEQYF. CDR3 nucleotide sequence: TGTGCCAGCAGTCCAGGGACAGGGCTGAGCTCCTACGAGCAGTACTTC.

The chain is built from TRBV25-1 and TRBJ2-7; D assignment may be TRBD1 or TRBD2 (5 bases each). This CDR3 contains 14 residues. Trimming left V 3 bases short and J 3 bases short, with 12 bases between. Germline loops: CDR1 MGHDK, CDR2 SYGVNS. The CDR3 region has the DNA TGTGCCAGCAGTGAGACGGGGCGGAACTACGAGCAGTACTTC. This translates into CASSETGRNYEQYF.

This clonotype was seen a handful of times. The chain uses TRBV11-2 and TRBJ2-7; D not resolved. The length of the CDR3 is 17 residues. Trimming removed 5 bases at V and 0 bases at J, with 20 bases between. Germline lookup yields CDR1 SGHAT and CDR2 FQNNGV. As DNA, the CDR3 is TGTGCCAGCAGCCGCCTGACGGGCCGTACCACCTCCTACGAGCAGTACTTC. It translates to CASSRLTGRTTSYEQYF.

This clonotype was detected only a few times. J is TRBJ2-5 and V is TRBV12-3 or TRBV12-4, with D perhaps matching TRBD1 or TRBD2 (6 bases each). The V gene lost 2 bases and the J gene lost 1 base, with 11 bases spanning the gap. The CDR3 totals 15 residues. CDR3 sequence: CASSLFGGLQETQYF. The CDR3 DNA reads as TGTGCCAGCAGTTTATTCGGGGGCCTCCAAGAGACCCAGTACTTC.

The V gene is TRBV7-2, the J gene TRBJ2-2, with D perhaps matching TRBD2 (5 bases). Trimming removed 10 bases at V and 5 bases at J, with 17 bases between. The CDR3 is 14 amino acids. Per the germline V gene, CDR1 is SGHTA and CDR2 is FQGNSA. CDR3 nucleotide sequence: TGTGCCACCCGAGTCGGGATCGAAACCGGGGAGCTGTTTTTT. This encodes CATRVGIETGELFF.

With regard to this clonotype: The junction differs from germline at one of its ends, possibly a read error. The chain is built from TRBV20-1 and TRBJ2-3, with D maybe TRBD2 (6 bases). The CDR3 is 15 amino acids. The germline gives CDR1 DFQATT, CDR2 SNEGSKA (reference sequence). Written as DNA, the CDR3 is TGCAGTGCTCCCAATCCGCGGGAAAGCATAGATACGCAGTATTTT. It specifies CSAPNPRESIDTQYF.

The chain has TRBV4-2 and TRBJ1-2, with D possibly TRBD1 on 5 matching bases. The length of the CDR3 is 14 residues. The V end lost 4 bases, the J end lost 8 bases, and 17 bases lay between the germline ends. CDR1 LGHNA and CDR2 YNFKEQ come from the germline V gene. The CDR3 sequence is CASSRERGLLGYTF. In DNA, the CDR3 is TGTGCCAGCAGCCGTGAGCGGGGCCTCCTGGGCTACACCTTC.

This clonotype was seen a handful of times. The CDR3 loop is CASSYSGGADGTEAFF. The CDR3, as DNA: TGTGCCAGCAGTTACTCGGGAGGGGCCGACGGCACTGAAGCTTTCTTT. The V gene is TRBV6-2 or TRBV6-3, the J gene TRBJ1-1, with D tentatively TRBD1 (5 bases). The germline V and J ends were trimmed by 0 bases and 4 bases, with 15 bases remaining between them. Germline assignment: CDR1 MNHEY and CDR2 SVGEGT. This CDR3 region has 16 residues.

This clonotype was observed many times. The V call is TRBV20-1, the J call TRBJ1-2, with TRBD1 identical over 7 bases. CDR1 is DFQATT and CDR2 is SNEGSKA in the germline V gene (reference sequence). The V segment lost 3 bases and the J segment 2 bases; nucleotides outside the gene matches: 6. The CDR3 is made up of 14 amino acids. CDR3 in amino acids: CSASNRGRNYGYTF. As DNA, the CDR3 is TGCAGTGCTAGTAACAGGGGAAGAAACTATGGCTACACCTTC.

This clonotype came up many times. The chain carries TRBV7-9 and TRBJ2-7; D uncertain. Trimming pared 0 bases from V and 4 bases from J, leaving 7 bases between. This CDR3 is 13 amino acids long. CDR1 SEHNR and CDR2 FQNEAQ come from the germline V gene (reference sequence). The CDR3 region is CASSLAAGYEQYF. In DNA, the CDR3 is TGTGCCAGCAGCTTAGCTGCTGGTTACGAGCAGTACTTC.

This chain joins TRBV18 and TRBJ2-4; the D call may be TRBD1 or TRBD2 (6 bases each). CDR3 size: 15 residues. The germline gives CDR1 KGHSH, CDR2 LQKENI. Trimming took 6 bases from V and 5 from J, leaving 17 bases between them. CDR3 sequence reads: CASSGTEGGENIQYF. CDR3 DNA sequence: TGTGCCAGCTCGGGGACGGAGGGGGGTGAAAACATTCAGTACTTC.

V is TRBV29-1 and J is TRBJ2-1; TRBD2 matches at 14 bases. Germline-derived CDR1 and CDR2 are SQVTM and ANQGSEA. The CDR3 is 17 residues long. The J segment lost 8 bases and the V segment lost 3 bases, leaving 12 bases of the junction unmatched. CDR3 in DNA: TGCAGCGTTGAGGGTACCGGGACTAGCGGGAGAATCTATGAGCAGTTCTTC. It translates to CSVEGTGTSGRIYEQFF.

There are a few counts of this clonotype. The V call is TRBV14, the J call TRBJ2-7, with D unclear. The CDR3 totals 13 residues. V lost 2 bases and J lost 5, with 10 bases in between. The germline gives CDR1 SGHDN, CDR2 FVKESK. This chain's CDR3 is CASSQFNAHEQYF. The DNA of the CDR3 is TGTGCCAGCAGCCAATTTAATGCGCACGAGCAGTACTTC.

A few counts support this clonotype. This chain connects TRBV7-2 to TRBJ2-7; D gene ambiguous. V was trimmed by 2 bases and J by 7 bases, leaving 21 bases between them. Germline V gene sequence: CDR1 SGHTA, CDR2 FQGNSA. The CDR3 is 16 residues long. This CDR3 is CASSLLSGSANWEQYF. CDR3 bases: TGTGCCAGCAGCTTACTTTCCGGGTCCGCGAATTGGGAGCAGTACTTC.

The chain joins TRBV5-1 to TRBJ2-7; D unclear. Trimming shortened V by 10 bases and J by 2 bases, and 13 bases separated the two germline ends. The CDR3 has 12 amino acids. Germline V gene sequence: CDR1 SGHRS, CDR2 YFSETQ. Written as DNA, the CDR3 is TGCGCCTTGGAACGGGTACCCTACGAGCAGTACTTC. Residues: CALERVPYEQYF.

This clonotype occurred once. Since a much larger clone is just one base distant, this may be a read error. CDR3 sequence reads: CASNAGGTDTQYF. CDR3 nucleotide sequence: TGTGCCAGCAACGCGGGAGGCACAGATACGCAGTATTTT. V usage is TRBV6-5 and J usage is TRBJ2-3; 7 bases agree with TRBD2. This CDR3 spans 13 amino acids. Germline CDR1 is MNHEY and CDR2 is SVGAGI. The V segment lost 7 bases and the J segment 1 base; nucleotides outside the gene matches: 2.

This clonotype was seen at least ten times. The chain couples TRBV20-1 to TRBJ2-3; unclear D gene. Germline V gives CDR1 DFQATT, CDR2 SNEGSKA (reference sequence). The CDR3 runs to 14 residues. This CDR3 is CSPLNSGSTDTQYF. The CDR3 DNA reads as TGCAGCCCCCTCAATAGTGGGTCAACAGATACGCAGTATTTT.

This clonotype has more than one count but fewer than ten. The CDR3 nucleotides are TGTGCCAGCAGTTTCGCAGGGGGCAATAATTCACCCCTCCACTTT. It encodes CASSFAGGNNSPLHF. V gene TRBV12-3 or TRBV12-4 combines with J gene TRBJ1-6; 8 bases match TRBD1. V was clipped by 3 bases and J by 5 bases; unmatched bases: 3. The CDR3 totals 15 residues.

The rearrangement links TRBV4-1 to TRBJ2-7; D not certain. CDR1 and CDR2 (germline): MGHRA, YSYEKL. The V end lost 0 bases, the J end lost 0 bases, and 6 bases lay between the germline ends. The CDR3 spans 14 residues. CDR3 DNA sequence: TGCGCCAGCAGCCAAGAAGACTTCTCCTACGAGCAGTACTTC. This sequence encodes CASSQEDFSYEQYF.